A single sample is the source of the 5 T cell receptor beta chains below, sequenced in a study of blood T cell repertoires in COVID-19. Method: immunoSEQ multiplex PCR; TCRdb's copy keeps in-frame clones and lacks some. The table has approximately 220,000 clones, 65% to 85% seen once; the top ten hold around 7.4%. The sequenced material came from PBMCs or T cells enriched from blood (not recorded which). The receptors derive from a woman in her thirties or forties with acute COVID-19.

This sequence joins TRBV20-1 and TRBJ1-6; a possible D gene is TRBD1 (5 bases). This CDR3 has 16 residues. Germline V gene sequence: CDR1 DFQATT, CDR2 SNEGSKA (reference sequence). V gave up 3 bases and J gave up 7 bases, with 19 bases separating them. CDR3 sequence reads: CSASGMGGFVNSPLHF. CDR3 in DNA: TGCAGTGCTAGTGGTATGGGGGGGTTCGTAAATTCACCCCTCCACTTT.

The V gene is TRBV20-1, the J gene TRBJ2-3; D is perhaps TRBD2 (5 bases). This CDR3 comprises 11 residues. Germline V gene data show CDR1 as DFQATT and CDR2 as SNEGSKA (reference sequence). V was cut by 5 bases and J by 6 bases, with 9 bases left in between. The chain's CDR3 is CSAGELDTQYF. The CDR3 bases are TGCAGTGCTGGGGAGTTGGATACGCAGTATTTT.

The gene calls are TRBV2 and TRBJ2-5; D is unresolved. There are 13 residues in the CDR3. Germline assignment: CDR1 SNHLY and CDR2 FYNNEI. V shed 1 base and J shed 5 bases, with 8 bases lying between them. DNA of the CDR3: TGTGCCAGCAGTGAAGTCTCCCGGGAGACCCAGTACTTC. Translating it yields CASSEVSRETQYF.

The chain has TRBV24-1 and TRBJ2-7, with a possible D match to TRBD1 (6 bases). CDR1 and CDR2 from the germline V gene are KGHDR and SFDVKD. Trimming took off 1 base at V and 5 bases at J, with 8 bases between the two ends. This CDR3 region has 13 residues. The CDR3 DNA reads TGTGCCACCAGTGATTTAAACAGGGACGAGCAGTACTTC. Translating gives CATSDLNRDEQYF.

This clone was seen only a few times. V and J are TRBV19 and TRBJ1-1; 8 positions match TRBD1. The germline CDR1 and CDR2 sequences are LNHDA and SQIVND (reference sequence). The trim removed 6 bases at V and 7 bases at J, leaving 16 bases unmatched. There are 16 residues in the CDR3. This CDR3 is CASSHRTGRTEGEAFF. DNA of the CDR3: TGTGCCAGTAGCCACCGGACAGGGAGGACGGAAGGTGAAGCTTTCTTT.